The source of this TCR beta chain is a study of shared clonotypes between healthy human individuals. Study at large: CD4 naive cells filled three plates per donor, CD4 memory three, CD8 naive two and CD8 memory one.

TCRdb's copy holds only in-frame clones and misses some; the assay was immunoSEQ multiplex PCR. This sample carries 150,000 to 200,000 clones, about 66% of them seen once, and the ten largest clones take roughly 10%. There are 15 residues in the CDR3. V was clipped by 5 bases and J by 4 bases, with 16 bases between them. Germline-derived CDR1 and CDR2 are SGHVS and FNYEAQ. The chain has TRBV7-6 and TRBJ2-3, with D maybe TRBD1 (5 bases). This TCR came from a man aged 25 to 45 in good health. Sequences were obtained from memory CD4+ T cells sorted from blood. Documented subset: CD45RA-negative fraction. CDR3 sequence reads: CASSTNQGNADTQYF. The DNA for the CDR3 is TGTGCCAGCAGCACAAACCAGGGAAATGCAGATACGCAGTATTTT. Supplemented by reference TRBV7-6 and TRBJ2-3, the full variable domain reads GAGVSQSPRYKVTKRGQDVALRCDPISGHVSLYWYRQALGQGPEFLTYFNYEAQQDKSGLPNDRFSAERPEGSISTLTIQRTEQRDSAMYRCASSTNQGNADTQYFGPGTRLTVL.